These 21 T cell receptor beta chains share one sample of origin, sequenced in a study of blood T cell repertoires in COVID-19. Sequenced by immunoSEQ multiplex PCR; TCRdb stores in-frame clones only, minus some. The top ten hold roughly 4% of the sample, which has 400,000 to 550,000 clones, roughly 90% seen once. Sequencing was done on a sample of peripheral blood. Receptors originate from a woman aged 30 to 39 with acute or convalescent COVID-19.

The chain recombines TRBV27 with TRBJ2-7, with a tentative D call TRBD2 (6 bases). The germline V and J ends were trimmed by 2 bases and 3 bases, with 14 bases remaining between them. The V gene's germline CDR1 is MNHEY and CDR2 SMNVEV (reference sequence). The CDR3 loop spans 15 amino acids. CDR3 coding DNA: TGTGCCAGCAGTTTAAGGGCGGGGAGCTTCTACGAGCAGTACTTC. Its translation is CASSLRAGSFYEQYF.

The V and J genes are TRBV27 and TRBJ2-7, with a tentative D call TRBD1 (6 bases). Between the trimmed V and J ends, which lost 0 bases and 7 bases, there was a span of 22 bases. Germline loops: CDR1 MNHEY, CDR2 SMNVEV (reference sequence). This CDR3 is built from 17 residues. CDR3 residues: CASSLSPFGGRGVEQYF. As DNA, the CDR3 is TGTGCCAGCAGTTTATCCCCTTTTGGGGGCCGGGGAGTAGAGCAGTACTTC.

The chain recombines TRBV18 with TRBJ2-5, with TRBD1 identical over 8 bases. J was trimmed by 1 base and V by 4 bases; bases with no gene match: 5. CDR1 is KGHSH, CDR2 LQKENI, per germline. This CDR3 is 15 amino acids long. The CDR3 bases are TGTGCCAGCTCACTCGGACAGGGCGTCCAAGAGACCCAGTACTTC. Its translation is CASSLGQGVQETQYF. Full variable domain (rest looked up from reference TRBV18 and TRBJ2-5): NAGVMQNPRHLVRRRGQEARLRCSPMKGHSHVYWYRQLPEEGLKFMVYLQKENIIDESGMPKERFSAEFPKEGPSILRIQQVVRGDSAAYFCASSLGQGVQETQYFGPGTRLLVL.

This clone has only a few counts. The chain recombines TRBV6-6 with TRBJ2-1; possibly TRBD1 for D (6 bases). V lost 5 bases and J lost 3, with 32 bases in between. Germline CDR1 is MNHNY and CDR2 is SVGAGI (reference sequence). CDR3 length equals 21 residues. CDR3 loop: CASSHTTPGQGRLSHYNEQFF. The CDR3 DNA sequence: TGTGCCAGCAGTCACACAACCCCGGGCCAGGGGCGTTTATCCCACTACAATGAGCAGTTCTTC.

This clone came up once. The chain carries TRBV5-1 and TRBJ2-5; 7 positions agree with TRBD1. Germline CDR1 SGHRS, CDR2 YFSETQ. The CDR3 loop spans 15 amino acids. Trimming took 0 bases from V and 5 from J; bases not matched to a gene: 7. The CDR3 spells CASSLDHRGSETQYF. The CDR3 DNA reads TGCGCCAGCAGCTTGGACCACAGGGGTTCGGAGACCCAGTACTTC.

The CDR3 sequence is CASRGRTGGAGNEKLFF. CDR3 coding DNA: TGTGCCAGCAGAGGGAGGACAGGGGGCGCTGGTAATGAAAAACTGTTTTTT. The chain links TRBV2 to TRBJ1-4, with TRBD1 matching 11 bases. Germline CDR1 SNHLY, CDR2 FYNNEI. There are 17 residues in the CDR3. Trimming removed 6 bases from V and 4 bases from J; junction bases left unmatched: 10.

This chain uses TRBV29-1 with TRBJ1-1; D perhaps matches TRBD1 (6 bases). Trimming took 1 base from V and 0 from J, leaving 12 bases between them. Per germline, CDR1 SQVTM and CDR2 ANQGSEA. This CDR3 region has 15 residues. The CDR3 here is CSVEGGQGLNTEAFF. The DNA for the CDR3 is TGCAGCGTTGAAGGGGGGCAGGGCCTGAACACTGAAGCTTTCTTT.

V and J are TRBV4-1 and TRBJ1-2, with TRBD1 matching 8 bases. The CDR3 runs to 16 residues. CDR1 and CDR2 from the germline V gene are MGHRA and YSYEKL. Unmatched junction bases numbered 11, after V lost 0 bases and J lost 8 bases. The CDR3 DNA reads TGCGCCAGCAGCCAAGATCCGGCAGGGGGCGGTTTCGGCTACACCTTC. It is translated as CASSQDPAGGGFGYTF.

Only one count was recorded for this clone. The chain couples TRBV3-1 (or the pseudogene TRBV3-2) to TRBJ1-1; D may be TRBD1 (5 bases). The CDR3 is made up of 16 amino acids. Germline values: CDR1 LGHDT, CDR2 YNNKEL (reference sequence). Between the trimmed V and J ends, which lost 2 bases and 1 base, there was a span of 14 bases. The CDR3 DNA follows: TGTGCCAGCAGCCAAAGAACCAGGGCGCCGAACACTGAAGCTTTCTTT. It specifies CASSQRTRAPNTEAFF.

The genes are TRBV28 and TRBJ1-5, with D tentatively TRBD1 (6 bases). The V and J ends lost 3 bases and 9 bases respectively, with 15 bases between them. The CDR3 is 14 residues long. Germline-derived CDR1 and CDR2 are MDHEN and SYDVKM. The chain's CDR3 is CASSLDRGIRPQHF. Here the CDR3 DNA reads TGTGCCAGCAGTTTGGATAGGGGGATCCGGCCCCAGCATTTT.

This clone appeared a single time. The gene calls are TRBV19 and TRBJ1-5, with TRBD1 matching 10 bases. The V segment lost 5 bases and the J segment 5 bases; nucleotides outside the gene matches: 9. From germline, CDR1 is LNHDA and CDR2 SQIVND (reference sequence). The CDR3 has 16 amino acids. The CDR3 DNA reads as TGTGCCAGTAGTGTCCGGCCGGGACAGGGGCATCAGCCCCAGCATTTT. As protein: CASSVRPGQGHQPQHF.

The chain uses TRBV4-1 and TRBJ1-6, with no clear D. The CDR3 has 13 residues. V dropped 2 bases and J dropped 9 bases, with 8 bases sitting between them. Germline assignment: CDR1 MGHRA and CDR2 YSYEKL. The CDR3 DNA reads TGCGCCAGCAGCCAATCGTCGGGTTCACCCCTCCACTTT. Translation: CASSQSSGSPLHF.

The chain uses TRBV11-3 and TRBJ2-1; D ambiguous. CDR3 length: 15 amino acids. Germline CDR1 SGHNT, CDR2 YENEEA. V lost 3 bases and J lost 2, with 11 bases in between. CDR3 amino acids: CASSLQNGPYNEQFF. The CDR3 nucleotides read TGTGCCAGCAGCTTGCAGAATGGGCCCTACAATGAGCAGTTCTTC.

The V and J genes are TRBV24-1 and TRBJ2-5, with D maybe TRBD2 (7 bases). The V end was cut by 5 bases, the J end by 5 bases, with 17 bases between. The CDR3 spans 15 residues. CDR1 is KGHDR and CDR2 is SFDVKD in the germline V gene. CDR3 region: CATSASPGEGETQYF. The CDR3 bases are TGTGCCACCAGTGCGAGTCCAGGGGAGGGGGAGACCCAGTACTTC.

The chain joins TRBV18 to TRBJ1-1, with D perhaps matching TRBD1 (5 bases). Trimming left V 3 bases short and J 3 bases short, with 14 bases between. The germline gives CDR1 KGHSH, CDR2 LQKENI. The CDR3 has 15 residues. CDR3 nucleotide sequence: TGTGCCAGCTCACCCGCGGAGGGGAGGGACACTGAAGCTTTCTTT. Residues: CASSPAEGRDTEAFF.

This chain uses TRBV9 with TRBJ1-2; the match to TRBD1 covers 10 bases. The CDR3 runs to 16 residues. The germline CDR1 and CDR2 sequences are SGDLS and YYNGEE. The J segment lost 5 bases and the V segment lost 2 bases, leaving 9 bases of the junction unmatched. In DNA form, the CDR3 reads TGTGCCAGCAGCGTCACAACCGCGGACAGGGGGTATGGCTACACCTTC. Its translation: CASSVTTADRGYGYTF. The full variable domain, rest sourced from reference TRBV9 and TRBJ1-2, is DSGVTQTPKHLITATGQRVTLRCSPRSGDLSVYWYQQSLDQGLQFLIQYYNGEERAKGNILERFSAQQFPDLHSELNLSSLELGDSALYFCASSVTTADRGYGYTFGSGTRLTVV.

This clone was recorded only once. The chain combines TRBV24-1 with TRBJ2-3; the D gene is possibly TRBD1 (6 bases). The CDR3 sequence is 16 residues long. Between the trimmed V and J ends, which lost 4 bases and 1 base, there was a span of 14 bases. Germline V gives CDR1 KGHDR, CDR2 SFDVKD. CDR3 coding DNA: TGTGCCACCAGTGACCAGGGACACTCGGGCACAGATACGCAGTATTTT. Translation gives CATSDQGHSGTDTQYF.

This clone was observed a handful of times. Written as DNA, the CDR3 is TGTGCCAGCAGTTTTGGGCTAGATACGCAGTATTTT. This encodes CASSFGLDTQYF. The chain uses TRBV28 and TRBJ2-3; no clear D gene. Trimming took 3 bases from V and 5 from J, leaving 6 bases between them. Germline V lookup: CDR1 MDHEN, CDR2 SYDVKM. This CDR3 is 12 amino acids long.

This chain links TRBV18 with TRBJ2-1; D is undetermined. The CDR3 sequence is 15 residues long. V dropped 5 bases and J dropped 6 bases, with 17 bases sitting between them. CDR1 and CDR2 (germline): KGHSH, LQKENI. CDR3 bases: TGTGCCAGCTCAATTAGCCAGAGTCGGCGCAATGAGCAGTTCTTC. The encoded protein is CASSISQSRRNEQFF.

This sequence joins TRBV4-2 and TRBJ1-5; maybe TRBD1 (5 bases). The CDR3 loop spans 18 amino acids. V dropped 0 bases and J dropped 3 bases, with 18 bases sitting between them. Per germline, CDR1 LGHNA and CDR2 YNFKEQ. The CDR3 is CASSQEQALAGNNQPQHF. CDR3 sequence (DNA): TGTGCCAGCAGCCAAGAACAGGCTCTGGCGGGAAACAATCAGCCCCAGCATTTT.

V usage is TRBV5-4 and J usage is TRBJ2-5, with TRBD2 matching over 8 bases. CDR3 length: 15 amino acids. The V gene's germline CDR1 is SGHNT and CDR2 YYREEE (reference sequence). The V gene end was trimmed by 2 bases and the J gene end by 0 bases; junction bases not matched to a gene: 3. The CDR3 reads CASSFGGENQETQYF. The CDR3 DNA reads TGTGCCAGCAGCTTCGGGGGGGAGAACCAAGAGACCCAGTACTTC. The full variable domain, in which reference TRBV5-4 and TRBJ2-5 provide the parts outside the CDR3, is ETGVTQSPTHLIKTRGQQVTLRCSSQSGHNTVSWYQQALGQGPQFIFQYYREEENGRGNFPPRFSGLQFPNYSSELNVNALELDDSALYLCASSFGGENQETQYFGPGTRLLVL.